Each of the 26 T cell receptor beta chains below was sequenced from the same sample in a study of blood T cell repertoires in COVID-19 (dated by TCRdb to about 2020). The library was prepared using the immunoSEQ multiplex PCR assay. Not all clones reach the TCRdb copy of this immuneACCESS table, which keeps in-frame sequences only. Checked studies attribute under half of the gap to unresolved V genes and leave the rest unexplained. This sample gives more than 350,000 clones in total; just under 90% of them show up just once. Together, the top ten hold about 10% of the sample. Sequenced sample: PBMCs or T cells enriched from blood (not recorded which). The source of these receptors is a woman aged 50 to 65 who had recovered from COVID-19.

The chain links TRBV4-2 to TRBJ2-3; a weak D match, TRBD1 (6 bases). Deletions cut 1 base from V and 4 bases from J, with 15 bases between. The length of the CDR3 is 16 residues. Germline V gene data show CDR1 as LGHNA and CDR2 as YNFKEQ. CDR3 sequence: CASSQGSRGLSDTQYF. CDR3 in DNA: TGTGCCAGCAGCCAAGGATCCAGGGGCTTGTCAGATACGCAGTATTTT.

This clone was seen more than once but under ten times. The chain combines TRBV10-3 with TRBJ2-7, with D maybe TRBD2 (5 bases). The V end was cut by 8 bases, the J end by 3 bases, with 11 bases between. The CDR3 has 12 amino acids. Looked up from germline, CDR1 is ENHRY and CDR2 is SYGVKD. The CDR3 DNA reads TGTGCCATCTCGTCGGGGAACTACGAGCAGTACTTC. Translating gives CAISSGNYEQYF.

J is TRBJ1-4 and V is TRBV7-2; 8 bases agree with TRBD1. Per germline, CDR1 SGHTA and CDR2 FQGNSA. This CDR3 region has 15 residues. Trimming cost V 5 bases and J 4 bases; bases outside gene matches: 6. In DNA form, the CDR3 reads TGTGCCAGCAGCCCTTCAGGACAGGGTAATGAAAAACTGTTTTTT. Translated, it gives CASSPSGQGNEKLFF.

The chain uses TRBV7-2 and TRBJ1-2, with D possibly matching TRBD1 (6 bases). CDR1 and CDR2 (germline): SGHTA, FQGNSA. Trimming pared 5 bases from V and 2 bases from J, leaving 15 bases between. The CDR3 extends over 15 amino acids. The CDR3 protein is CASSPQGSINYGYTF. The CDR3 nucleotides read TGTGCCAGCAGCCCACAGGGCAGCATAAACTATGGCTACACCTTC.

This CDR3 reads CASSLTGNHEQFF. In nucleotides, the CDR3 is TGTGCCAGCAGTTTGACAGGAAACCATGAGCAGTTCTTC. The rearrangement uses TRBV6-2 or TRBV6-3 and TRBJ2-1, with D perhaps matching TRBD1 (6 bases). This CDR3 region has 13 residues. V was pared by 4 bases and J by 8 bases, with 12 bases between. Germline CDR1 MNHEY, CDR2 SVGEGT.

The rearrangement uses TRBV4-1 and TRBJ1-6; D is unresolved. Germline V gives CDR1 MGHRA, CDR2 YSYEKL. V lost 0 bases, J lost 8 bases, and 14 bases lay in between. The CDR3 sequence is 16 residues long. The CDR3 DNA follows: TGCGCCAGCAGCCAAGAGATGCGCGGAATTTATTCACCCCTCCACTTT. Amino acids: CASSQEMRGIYSPLHF.

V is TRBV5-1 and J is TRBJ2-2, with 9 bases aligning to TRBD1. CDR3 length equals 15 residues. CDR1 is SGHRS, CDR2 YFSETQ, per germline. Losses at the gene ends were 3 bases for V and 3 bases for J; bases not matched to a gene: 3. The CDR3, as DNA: TGCGCCAGCAGCTCGGGACAGGGAGACACCGGGGAGCTGTTTTTT. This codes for CASSSGQGDTGELFF.

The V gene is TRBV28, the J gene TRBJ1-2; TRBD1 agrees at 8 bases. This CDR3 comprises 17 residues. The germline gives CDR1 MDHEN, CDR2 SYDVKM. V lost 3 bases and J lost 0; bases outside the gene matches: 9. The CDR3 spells CASSFPTGEPSNYGYTF. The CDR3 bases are TGTGCCAGCAGTTTTCCGACAGGGGAACCTTCTAACTATGGCTACACCTTC.

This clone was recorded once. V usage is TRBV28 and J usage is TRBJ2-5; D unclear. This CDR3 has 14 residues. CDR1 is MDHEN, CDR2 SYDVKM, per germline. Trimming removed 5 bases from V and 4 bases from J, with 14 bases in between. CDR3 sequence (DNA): TGTGCCAGCAGTCCCTGGCTTGGAGCAGAGACCCAGTACTTC. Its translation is CASSPWLGAETQYF.

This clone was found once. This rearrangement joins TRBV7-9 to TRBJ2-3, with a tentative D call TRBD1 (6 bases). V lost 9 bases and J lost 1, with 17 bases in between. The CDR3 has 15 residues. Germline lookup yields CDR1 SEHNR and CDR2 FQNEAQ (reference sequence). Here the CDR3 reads CARDGGRGGTDTQYF. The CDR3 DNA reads TGTGCCAGGGACGGCGGCAGGGGTGGCACAGATACGCAGTATTTT.

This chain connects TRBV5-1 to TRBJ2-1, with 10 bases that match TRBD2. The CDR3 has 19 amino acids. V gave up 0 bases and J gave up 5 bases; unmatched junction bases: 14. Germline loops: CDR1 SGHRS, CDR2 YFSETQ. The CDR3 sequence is CASSLAGVAGGSLNNEQFF. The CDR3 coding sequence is TGCGCCAGCAGCTTGGCCGGAGTAGCGGGGGGCAGCTTAAACAATGAGCAGTTCTTC.

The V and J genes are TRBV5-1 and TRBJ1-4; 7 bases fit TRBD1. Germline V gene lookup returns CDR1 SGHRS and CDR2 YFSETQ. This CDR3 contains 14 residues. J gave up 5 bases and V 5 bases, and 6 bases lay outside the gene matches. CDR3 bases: TGCGCCAGCAGACTCGGGACAGTGAATGAAAAACTGTTTTTT. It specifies CASRLGTVNEKLFF.

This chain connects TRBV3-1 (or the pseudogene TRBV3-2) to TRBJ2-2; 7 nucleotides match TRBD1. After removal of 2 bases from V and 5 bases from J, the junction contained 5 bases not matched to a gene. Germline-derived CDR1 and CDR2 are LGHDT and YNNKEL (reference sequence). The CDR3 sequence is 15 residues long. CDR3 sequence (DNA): TGTGCCAGCAGCCAACACCGGGACAGTACCGGGGAGCTGTTTTTT. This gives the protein CASSQHRDSTGELFF.

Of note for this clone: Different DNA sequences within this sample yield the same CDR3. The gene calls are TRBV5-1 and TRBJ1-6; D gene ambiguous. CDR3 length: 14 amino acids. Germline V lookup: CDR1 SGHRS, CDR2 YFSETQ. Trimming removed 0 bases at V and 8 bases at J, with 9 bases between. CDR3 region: CASSLGLSDSPLHF. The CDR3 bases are TGCGCCAGCAGCTTGGGACTCTCGGATTCACCCCTCCACTTT.

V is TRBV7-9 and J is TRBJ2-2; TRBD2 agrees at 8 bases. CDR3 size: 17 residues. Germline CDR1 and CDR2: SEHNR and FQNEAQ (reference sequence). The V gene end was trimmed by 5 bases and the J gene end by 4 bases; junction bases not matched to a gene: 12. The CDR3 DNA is TGTGCCAGCAGCAAAGGGGGGTCTAGCGGGCCCACCGGGGAGCTGTTTTTT. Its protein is CASSKGGSSGPTGELFF.

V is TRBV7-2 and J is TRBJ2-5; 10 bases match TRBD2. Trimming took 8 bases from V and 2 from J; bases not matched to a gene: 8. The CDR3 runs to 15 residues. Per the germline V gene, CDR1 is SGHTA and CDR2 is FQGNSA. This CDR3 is CASEVAGGLQETQYF. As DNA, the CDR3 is TGTGCCAGCGAGGTAGCGGGGGGCCTACAAGAGACCCAGTACTTC.

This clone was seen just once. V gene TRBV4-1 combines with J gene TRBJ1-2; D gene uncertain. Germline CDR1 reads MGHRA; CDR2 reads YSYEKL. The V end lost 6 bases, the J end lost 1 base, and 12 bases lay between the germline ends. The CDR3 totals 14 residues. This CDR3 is CASSPSGFNYGYTF. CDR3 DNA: TGCGCCAGCAGTCCAAGCGGCTTTAACTATGGCTACACCTTC.

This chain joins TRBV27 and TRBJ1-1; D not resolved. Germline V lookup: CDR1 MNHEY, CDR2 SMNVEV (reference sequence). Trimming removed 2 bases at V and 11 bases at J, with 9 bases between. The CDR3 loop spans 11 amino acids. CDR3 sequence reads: CASSLAGRAFF. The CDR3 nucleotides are TGTGCCAGCAGTTTAGCGGGGAGGGCTTTCTTT.

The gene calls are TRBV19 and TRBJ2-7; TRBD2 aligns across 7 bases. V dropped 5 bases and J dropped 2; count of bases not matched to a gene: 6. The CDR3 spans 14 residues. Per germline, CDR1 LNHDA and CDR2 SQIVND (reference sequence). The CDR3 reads CASSPRGTTYEQYF. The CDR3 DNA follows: TGTGCCAGTAGTCCCCGGGGGACTACCTACGAGCAGTACTTC. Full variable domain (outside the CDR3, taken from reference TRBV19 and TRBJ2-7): DGGITQSPKYLFRKEGQNVTLSCEQNLNHDAMYWYRQDPGQGLRLIYYSQIVNDFQKGDIAEGYSVSREKKESFPLTVTSAQKNPTAFYLCASSPRGTTYEQYFGPGTRLTVT.

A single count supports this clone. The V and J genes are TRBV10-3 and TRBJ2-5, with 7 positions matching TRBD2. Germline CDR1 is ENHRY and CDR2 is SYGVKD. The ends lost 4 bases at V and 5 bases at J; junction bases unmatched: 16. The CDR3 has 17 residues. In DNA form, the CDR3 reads TGTGCCATCAGTGCCTTACCCGGGCTAGCGGCGAATGAGACCCAGTACTTC. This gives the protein CAISALPGLAANETQYF.

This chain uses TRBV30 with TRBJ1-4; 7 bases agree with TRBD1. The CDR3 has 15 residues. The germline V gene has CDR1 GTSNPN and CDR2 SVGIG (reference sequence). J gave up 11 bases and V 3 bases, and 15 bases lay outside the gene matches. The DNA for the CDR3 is TGTGCCTGGAGAGAGGGGGCCAACGGGGGTGAGAAACTGTTTTTT. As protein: CAWREGANGGEKLFF.

CDR3 sequence: CASSHPGTLSSYEQYF. CDR3 DNA sequence: TGCGCCAGCAGCCACCCGGGGACATTGAGCTCCTACGAGCAGTACTTC. This chain joins TRBV4-1 and TRBJ2-7, with D possibly matching TRBD1 (6 bases). V lost 3 bases and J 0 bases, leaving 15 bases between the germline ends. This CDR3 spans 16 amino acids. Germline CDR1 is MGHRA and CDR2 is YSYEKL.

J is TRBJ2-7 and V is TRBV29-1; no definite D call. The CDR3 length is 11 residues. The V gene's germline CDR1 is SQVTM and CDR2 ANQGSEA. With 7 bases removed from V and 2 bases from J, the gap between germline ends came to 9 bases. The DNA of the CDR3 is TGCAGCGCCTCCACTACCTACGAGCAGTACTTC. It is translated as CSASTTYEQYF.

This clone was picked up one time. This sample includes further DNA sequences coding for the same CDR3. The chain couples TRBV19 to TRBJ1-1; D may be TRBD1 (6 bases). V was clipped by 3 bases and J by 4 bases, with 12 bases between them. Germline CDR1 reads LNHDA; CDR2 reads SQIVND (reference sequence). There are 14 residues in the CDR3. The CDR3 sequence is CASSIVGGRTEAFF. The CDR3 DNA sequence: TGTGCCAGTAGTATCGTCGGGGGGCGCACTGAAGCTTTCTTT.

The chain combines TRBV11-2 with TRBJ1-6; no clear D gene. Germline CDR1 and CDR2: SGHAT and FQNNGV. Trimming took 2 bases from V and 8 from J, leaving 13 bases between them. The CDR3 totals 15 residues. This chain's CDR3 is CASSLSVAVDSPLHF. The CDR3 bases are TGTGCCAGCAGCTTAAGCGTGGCAGTGGATTCACCCCTCCACTTT. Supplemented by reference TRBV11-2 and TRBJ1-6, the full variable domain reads EAGVAQSPRYKIIEKRQSVAFWCNPISGHATLYWYQQILGQGPKLLIQFQNNGVVDDSQLPKDRFSAERLKGVDSTLKIQPAKLEDSAVYLCASSLSVAVDSPLHFGNGTRLTVT.

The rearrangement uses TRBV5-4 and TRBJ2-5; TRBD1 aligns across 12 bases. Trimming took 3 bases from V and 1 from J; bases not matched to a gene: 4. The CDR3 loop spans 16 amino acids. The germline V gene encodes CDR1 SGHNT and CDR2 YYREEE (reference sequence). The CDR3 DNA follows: TGTGCCAGCAGCTCCGGGACAGGGGGCTTCCAAGAGACCCAGTACTTC. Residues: CASSSGTGGFQETQYF.